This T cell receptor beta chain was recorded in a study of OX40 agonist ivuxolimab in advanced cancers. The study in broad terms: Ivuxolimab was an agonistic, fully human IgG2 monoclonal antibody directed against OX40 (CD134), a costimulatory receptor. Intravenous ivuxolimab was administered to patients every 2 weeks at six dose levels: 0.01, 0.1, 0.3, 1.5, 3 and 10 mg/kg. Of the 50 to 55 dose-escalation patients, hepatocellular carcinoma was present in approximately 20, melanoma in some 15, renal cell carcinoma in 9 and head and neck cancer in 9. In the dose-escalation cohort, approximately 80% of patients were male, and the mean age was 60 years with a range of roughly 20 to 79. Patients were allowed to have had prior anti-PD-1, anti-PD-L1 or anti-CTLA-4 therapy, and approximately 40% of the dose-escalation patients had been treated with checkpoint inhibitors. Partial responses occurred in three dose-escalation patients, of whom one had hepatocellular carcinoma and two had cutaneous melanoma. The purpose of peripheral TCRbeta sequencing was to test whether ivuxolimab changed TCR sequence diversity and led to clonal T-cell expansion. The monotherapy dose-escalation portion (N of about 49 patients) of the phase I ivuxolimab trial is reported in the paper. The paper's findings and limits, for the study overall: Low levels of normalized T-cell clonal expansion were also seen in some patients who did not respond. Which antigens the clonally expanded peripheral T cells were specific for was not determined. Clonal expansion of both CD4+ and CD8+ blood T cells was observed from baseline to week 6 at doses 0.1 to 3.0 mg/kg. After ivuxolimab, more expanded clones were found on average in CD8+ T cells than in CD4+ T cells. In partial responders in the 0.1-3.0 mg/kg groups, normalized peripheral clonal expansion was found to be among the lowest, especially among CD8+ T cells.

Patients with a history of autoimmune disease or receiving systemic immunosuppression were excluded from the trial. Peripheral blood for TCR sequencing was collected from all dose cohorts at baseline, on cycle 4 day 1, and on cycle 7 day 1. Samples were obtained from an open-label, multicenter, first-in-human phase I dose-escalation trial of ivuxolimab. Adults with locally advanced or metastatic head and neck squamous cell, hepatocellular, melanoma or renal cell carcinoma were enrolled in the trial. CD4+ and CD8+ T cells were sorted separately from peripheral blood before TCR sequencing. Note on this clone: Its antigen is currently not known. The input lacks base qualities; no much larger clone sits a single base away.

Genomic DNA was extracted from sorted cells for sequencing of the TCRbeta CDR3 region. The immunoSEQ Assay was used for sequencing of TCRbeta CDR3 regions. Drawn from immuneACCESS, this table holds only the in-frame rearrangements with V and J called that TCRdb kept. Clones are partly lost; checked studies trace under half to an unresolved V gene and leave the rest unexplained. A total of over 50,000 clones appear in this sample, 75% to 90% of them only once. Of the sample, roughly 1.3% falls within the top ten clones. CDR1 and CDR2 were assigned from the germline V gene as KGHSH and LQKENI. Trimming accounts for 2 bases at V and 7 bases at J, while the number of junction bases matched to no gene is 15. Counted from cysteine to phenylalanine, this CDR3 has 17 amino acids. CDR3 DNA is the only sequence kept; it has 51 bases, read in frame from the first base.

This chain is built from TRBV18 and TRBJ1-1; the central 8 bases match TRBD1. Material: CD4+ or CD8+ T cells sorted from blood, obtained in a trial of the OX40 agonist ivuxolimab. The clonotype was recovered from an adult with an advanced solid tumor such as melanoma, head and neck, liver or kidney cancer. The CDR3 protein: CASSPSWTGFESGEAFF. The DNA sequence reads TGTGCCAGCTCACCAAGCTGGACAGGGTTTGAGAGTGGTGAAGCTTTCTTT.